The 11 T cell receptor beta chains below all came from one sample that was sequenced in a study of blood T cell repertoires in COVID-19. Method: immunoSEQ multiplex PCR; TCRdb's copy keeps in-frame clones and lacks some. The repertoire holds 450,000 to 500,000 clones, with approximately 85% as singletons. Source material: peripheral blood. These receptors were taken from a human donor in a cohort sampled during active COVID-19.

Here the CDR3 reads CSVDRGGTGNTIYF. The CDR3 coding sequence is TGCAGCGTTGATCGAGGGGGCACTGGAAACACCATATATTTT. The rearrangement links TRBV29-1 to TRBJ1-3; 7 bases match TRBD1. This CDR3 is built from 14 residues. V shed 3 bases, J shed 2 bases, and the junction held 4 bases outside the gene matches. CDR1 is SQVTM, CDR2 ANQGSEA, per germline.

V usage is TRBV27 and J usage is TRBJ1-2; D is possibly TRBD1 (5 bases). V lost 4 bases to trimming and J lost 5 bases, with 17 bases between them. The germline CDR1 and CDR2 sequences are MNHEY and SMNVEV (reference sequence). The CDR3 is made up of 15 amino acids. The CDR3 nucleotides are TGTGCCAGCAGTTGGGGAGGGACCGGGGGTTATGGCTACACCTTC. Its translation is CASSWGGTGGYGYTF.

V and J are TRBV5-4 and TRBJ2-3, with 10 nucleotides matching TRBD2. J lost 3 bases, V lost 4 bases, and 11 bases had no gene match. Per the germline V gene, CDR1 is SGHNT and CDR2 is YYREEE (reference sequence). The CDR3 runs 17 residues. The CDR3 bases are TGTGCCAGCAGCGTGGACCCGGGACTAGCGCTAACAGATACGCAGTATTTT. It yields the protein CASSVDPGLALTDTQYF.

The rearrangement joins TRBV19 to TRBJ1-4, with 7 bases identical to TRBD1. In germline, CDR1 is LNHDA, CDR2 SQIVND (reference sequence). The V and J ends lost 2 bases and 0 bases, in that order; junction bases with no gene match: 12. The length of the CDR3 is 19 residues. Here the CDR3 reads CASSIYEGTEIATNEKLFF. The DNA for the CDR3 is TGTGCCAGTAGTATATATGAAGGGACAGAGATTGCAACTAATGAAAAACTGTTTTTT.

The chain uses TRBV19 and TRBJ1-4; 9 nucleotides agree with TRBD1. The germline gives CDR1 LNHDA, CDR2 SQIVND (reference sequence). V shed 10 bases and J 5 bases; nucleotides not matched to a gene: 5. The CDR3 consists of 13 residues. The CDR3 sequence is CAISDRGNEKLFF. The CDR3 nucleotides read TGTGCCATCTCGGACAGGGGAAATGAAAAACTGTTTTTT.

This clone was observed a few times. This rearrangement joins TRBV6-6 to TRBJ1-2; 7 bases line up with TRBD1. This CDR3 region has 17 residues. V lost 5 bases to trimming and J lost 2 bases; unmatched junction nucleotides: 14. Germline CDR1 MNHNY, CDR2 SVGAGI (reference sequence). The CDR3 DNA reads TGTGCCAGCAGTCTAAGGACAGGAATGAGTAGGAACTATGGCTACACCTTC. Its protein is CASSLRTGMSRNYGYTF.

V gene TRBV19 combines with J gene TRBJ2-7; TRBD1 is a possible D gene (7 bases). CDR3 size: 15 residues. Germline-derived CDR1 and CDR2 are LNHDA and SQIVND (reference sequence). V lost 3 bases and J lost 2, with 14 bases in between. The CDR3 reads CASSIGGTAPYEQYF. The CDR3 DNA reads TGTGCCAGTAGTATTGGCGGGACAGCACCCTACGAGCAGTACTTC. The variable domain in full, completed from reference TRBV19 and TRBJ2-7, reads DGGITQSPKYLFRKEGQNVTLSCEQNLNHDAMYWYRQDPGQGLRLIYYSQIVNDFQKGDIAEGYSVSREKKESFPLTVTSAQKNPTAFYLCASSIGGTAPYEQYFGPGTRLTVT.

Comment on this clone: The sample holds other DNA sequences that translate to the same CDR3. This sequence joins TRBV6-2 or TRBV6-3 and TRBJ2-3; 9 bases are a match to TRBD1. The CDR3 runs to 15 residues. V shed 2 bases and J 3 bases; nucleotides not matched to a gene: 3. CDR1 and CDR2 from the germline V gene are MNHEY and SVGEGT. The CDR3 sequence: CASSYDRGGTDTQYF. The DNA of the CDR3 is TGTGCCAGCAGTTACGACAGGGGGGGTACAGATACGCAGTATTTT.

V is TRBV5-1 and J is TRBJ1-4; D possibly corresponds to TRBD1 (6 bases). Germline V gene sequence: CDR1 SGHRS, CDR2 YFSETQ. Trimming removed 4 bases from V and 4 bases from J, with 11 bases in between. The CDR3 has 14 residues. The CDR3 nucleotides are TGCGCCAGCAGCACCGGACAGATTAATGAAAAACTGTTTTTT. Amino acids: CASSTGQINEKLFF.

This chain joins TRBV6-5 and TRBJ2-1; the match to TRBD2 covers 8 bases. The CDR3 loop spans 15 amino acids. Germline CDR1 MNHEY, CDR2 SVGAGI. Trimming cost V 7 bases and J 4 bases; bases outside gene matches: 9. The CDR3 here is CASKRAGGKYNEQFF. In DNA, the CDR3 is TGTGCCAGCAAGAGGGCGGGAGGAAAATACAATGAGCAGTTCTTC.

The CDR3 nucleotides are TGTGCCAGCTGTAGCGGATTCACCTACAATGAGCAGTTCTTC. Protein: CASCSGFTYNEQFF. This chain links TRBV2 with TRBJ2-1; perhaps TRBD2 as D (6 bases). Germline V lookup: CDR1 SNHLY, CDR2 FYNNEI. The CDR3 is made up of 14 amino acids. Trimming stripped 8 bases from V and 2 bases from J, with 13 bases between.